This T cell receptor delta chain was retrieved from a study of gamma-delta T cells after stem cell transplantation (dated by TCRdb to the mid-2010s). The CDR3 contains 14 residues, cysteine and phenylalanine counted. Only CDR3 DNA remains: 42 bases, in frame from the first base. From a lookup of the germline V gene, CDR1 and CDR2 are GEAIGNYY and EKD. V lost 1 base and J lost 4 bases; the stretch between them is 12 bases long. Taking its sample share into account, this clone is medium-sized (0.01 to 0.1%). Its antigen has not been determined. The sample holds no much larger clone one base away, and base qualities are not on file. The method behind the library was RT-PCR. The instrument given in TCRdb is Illumina MiSeq. TCRdb recomputed clones from the public reads with CATT; identical DNA rows were then combined. Counted in this sample were about 1,700 delta-chain clones; approximately 4.7% of them appeared once. Roughly 34% of the sample belongs to the ten largest clones.

This receptor was identified in a human donor. It is not recorded whose cells these are; they may come from a transplant donor. This receptor chain uses TRDV2 and TRDJ1, with no confidently assigned D gene. Sequencing used gamma-delta T cells. The DNA sequence reads TGTGCCTGTGACACGCTAGGTGTCGGCGATAAACTCATCTTT. It codes for CACDTLGVGDKLIF.